These 10 T cell receptor beta chains originate from one sample sequenced in a study of Graves' ophthalmopathy and Graves' hyperthyroidism. The study amplified TCR beta CDR3 regions using RNA transcripts. A first-round RT-PCR used HTBI primers, followed by a second-round multiplex PCR. Each CDR3 protein gets one entry after TCRdb re-called the multiplex PCR reads with MiXCR. The data contain a few hundred thousand distinct CDR3 sequences, about 16% of them singletons. Sample: peripheral blood. These receptors all stem from a woman aged 18-29 years with stable Graves' hyperthyroidism.

In this sample, this clonotype turned up many times. V usage is TRBV12-3 or TRBV12-4 and J usage is TRBJ1-2, with D possibly being TRBD1 (5 bases). CDR3 length: 14 amino acids. V was trimmed by 3 bases and J by 1 base, leaving 9 bases between them. The CDR3 bases are TGTGCCAGCAGTTTTCCAGGGCTTAACTATGGCTACACCTTC. It translates to CASSFPGLNYGYTF.

This clonotype was detected many times. This rearrangement joins TRBV6-2 or TRBV6-3 to TRBJ2-2, with no clear D. V lost 0 bases, J lost 9 bases, and 11 bases lay in between. The CDR3 consists of 14 residues. Per the germline V gene, CDR1 is MNHEY and CDR2 is SVGEGT. The CDR3 bases are TGTGCCAGCAGTTACTCGATTGGGAACCGGGAGCTGTTTTTT. This gives the protein CASSYSIGNRELFF.

The CDR3 reads CATSTRDRGTGELFF. CDR3 coding DNA: TGTGCCACCAGCACCCGGGACAGGGGGACCGGGGAGCTGTTTTTT. The chain uses TRBV15 and TRBJ2-2, with 11 bases fitting TRBD1. Germline V gives CDR1 LNHNV, CDR2 YYDKDF (reference sequence). V was clipped by 4 bases and J by 5 bases; unmatched bases: 3. The CDR3 consists of 15 residues.

This CDR3 reads CASSPNVGRWAGDEQYF. CDR3 coding DNA: TGTGCCAGCTCCCCAAACGTGGGTCGATGGGCCGGCGACGAGCAGTACTTC. The chain links TRBV18 to TRBJ2-7, with unresolved D. The CDR3 length is 17 residues. V dropped 6 bases and J dropped 5 bases, with 26 bases sitting between them. Germline V gene sequence: CDR1 KGHSH, CDR2 LQKENI.

This clonotype was recorded many times. The chain links TRBV12-3 or TRBV12-4 to TRBJ1-1, with D uncertain. This CDR3 has 12 residues. Trimming took off 5 bases at V and 9 bases at J, with 13 bases between the two ends. CDR3 coding DNA: TGTGCCAGCAGTCCCCAGAGGACTAAAGCTTTCTTT. Translating gives CASSPQRTKAFF.

There are many counts of this clonotype. J is TRBJ1-1 and V is TRBV10-2, with 7 bases lining up with TRBD1. The CDR3 is 11 residues long. Germline V gene data show CDR1 as WSHSY and CDR2 as SAAADI. With V trimmed by 2 bases and J by 14 bases, 5 bases remained unmatched. The CDR3: CASSERGTVFF. In nucleotides, the CDR3 is TGCGCCAGCAGTGAGAGGGGGACAGTCTTCTTT.

This clonotype was picked up many times. The chain joins TRBV12-3 or TRBV12-4 to TRBJ1-2; a possible D gene is TRBD1 (6 bases). CDR3 length: 15 residues. V was clipped by 0 bases and J by 8 bases, with 16 bases between them. The CDR3 loop is CASSLARGAPGGYTF. The CDR3 DNA reads as TGTGCCAGCAGTTTAGCGCGGGGGGCGCCTGGCGGCTACACCTTC.

The sample holds many counts of this clonotype. The CDR3 spells CASSDRQGARDSPLHF. The CDR3 nucleotides read TGTGCCAGCAGCGACAGACAGGGTGCGCGGGACTCACCCCTCCACTTT. The gene calls are TRBV11-2 and TRBJ1-6, with 7 bases that match TRBD1. J was trimmed by 10 bases and V by 5 bases; bases with no gene match: 14. Germline V gene sequence: CDR1 SGHAT, CDR2 FQNNGV. CDR3 length: 16 amino acids.

This clonotype has a count of ten or more. J is TRBJ1-5 and V is TRBV19; 7 bases map to TRBD1. V shed 5 bases, J shed 4 bases, and the junction held 8 bases outside the gene matches. The CDR3 is made up of 15 amino acids. CDR1 is LNHDA and CDR2 is SQIVND in the germline V gene (reference sequence). Written as DNA, the CDR3 is TGTGCCAGTAGTGTTCGGACAGGCCAAAATCAGCCCCAGCATTTT. It yields the protein CASSVRTGQNQPQHF.

This clonotype was observed many times. The chain employs TRBV18 and TRBJ1-1; a weak D match, TRBD1 (5 bases). The length of the CDR3 is 14 residues. Per germline, CDR1 KGHSH and CDR2 LQKENI. Trimming pared 2 bases from V and 4 bases from J, leaving 11 bases between. For the CDR3, the DNA is TGTGCCAGCTCACCAGGCGTTGGGGCCACTGAAGCTTTCTTT. Translation: CASSPGVGATEAFF.